Described below is a single T cell receptor beta chain sequence and its context. Its specificity is not known. This table comes from immunoSEQ multiplex PCR, and its TCRdb copy is limited to in-frame clones, with some not included. The table lists 40,000 to 45,000 clones, more than 70% of them singletons, with 6% to 7% in the top ten. This sample stems from a study of OX40 agonist ivuxolimab in advanced cancers. Study overall: The drug used for patients, ivuxolimab, was an agonistic anti-OX40 (CD134) antibody. Anti-PD-1, anti-PD-L1 or anti-CTLA-4 therapy given earlier was allowed, and over 35% had some. Whole-study results and caveats: Those patients achieving a partial response at 0.1-3.0 mg/kg showed among the lowest clonal expansion. Expanded clones were, on average, more numerous among CD8+ T cells than CD4+.

The germline V gene encodes CDR1 SGDLS and CDR2 YYNGEE. With V trimmed by 6 bases and J by 3 bases, 4 bases remained unmatched. The CDR3 loop spans 14 amino acids. This TCR derives from an adult with an advanced solid tumor such as melanoma, head and neck, liver or kidney cancer. This chain links TRBV9 with TRBJ2-1; 9 nucleotides agree with TRBD2. The starting material was CD4+ or CD8+ T cells sorted from blood, obtained in a trial of the OX40 agonist ivuxolimab. The CDR3 loop reads CASNLAGIYNEQFF. As DNA, the CDR3 is TGTGCCAGCAACCTAGCGGGAATCTACAATGAGCAGTTCTTC.